Listed below are T cell receptor beta chains from one sample, sequenced in a study of a mutant IDH1 vaccine in newly diagnosed glioma. No antigen is known for these receptors. The repertoire was sequenced with immunoSEQ multiplex PCR; TCRdb's copy has only in-frame clones and lacks some. The profile shows roughly 70,000 clones, approximately 84% of them singletons. The material sequenced was PBMCs, taken from a glioma patient whose treatment included an IDH1 peptide vaccine. These receptors came from a woman aged 45-65 years with glioma. Each CDR3 is given with its conserved first and last residue. Each record gives: D gene, V gene, J gene, clone size, CDR3 protein, CDR3 DNA. The D gene is left open where the match is weak. The size entry is marked missing in some rows and otherwise reads once, few, many or a size class.

-	TRBV9	TRBJ1-2	-	CASSDRQISHGYTF	TGTGCCAGCAGCGACAGACAGATATCGCATGGCTACACCTTC
-	TRBV11-2	TRBJ1-2	few	CASSLDPQGTYGYTF	TGTGCCAGCAGCTTAGATCCGCAGGGGACCTATGGCTACACCTTC
-	TRBV7-9	TRBJ2-2	-	CASSSIRGARGELFF	TGTGCCAGCAGCTCCATTCGCGGGGCAAGGGGGGAGCTGTTTTTT
-	TRBV5-6	TRBJ1-1	-	CASSHGRLEAFF	TGTGCCAGCAGCCATGGACGTTTGGAAGCTTTCTTT
TRBD2	TRBV11-2	TRBJ2-5	-	CASSLSRLAGGRETQYF	TGTGCCAGCAGCTTATCTAGACTAGCGGGGGGTCGAGAGACCCAGTACTTC
TRBD2	TRBV6-5	TRBJ2-1	-	CASSPTSALNNEQFF	TGTGCCAGCAGTCCGACTAGCGCGCTCAACAATGAGCAGTTCTTC
-	TRBV4-3	TRBJ1-2	-	CASSQDRRGDYGYTF	TGCGCCAGCAGCCAAGATAGACGAGGGGACTATGGCTACACCTTC
TRBD2	TRBV7-9	TRBJ2-3	-	CASSHISGGGADTQYF	TGTGCCAGCAGCCATATTAGCGGGGGGGGCGCAGATACGCAGTATTTT
-	TRBV6-5	TRBJ2-1	-	CASTRQSSYNEQFF	TGTGCCAGCACCCGACAGAGCTCCTACAATGAGCAGTTCTTC
-	TRBV4-1	TRBJ2-3	-	CASSQNVGTQGSDTQYF	TGCGCCAGCAGCCAAAATGTCGGAACTCAGGGGTCAGATACGCAGTATTTT
-	TRBV6-5	TRBJ1-2	-	CASLDNYGYTF	TGTGCCAGCTTAGACAATTATGGCTACACCTTC
-	TRBV5-6	TRBJ2-7	-	CASGLGGQGYSGGSYEQYF	TGTGCCAGCGGGCTAGGGGGACAGGGGTATAGCGGGGGGTCCTACGAGCAGTACTTC
TRBD1	TRBV27	TRBJ2-7	-	CASSLNRGSGEQYF	TGTGCCAGCAGTTTAAACAGGGGGTCGGGCGAGCAGTACTTC
-	TRBV4-2	TRBJ2-2	-	CASSRPEHTGELFF	TGTGCCAGCAGCCGGCCGGAGCACACCGGGGAGCTGTTTTTT
-	TRBV2	TRBJ1-2	-	CASKMQLGGGYTF	TGTGCCAGCAAGATGCAGCTCGGTGGTGGCTACACCTTC
-	TRBV28	TRBJ1-4	-	CASISGTNEKLFF	TGTGCCAGCATCTCAGGGACTAATGAAAAACTGTTTTTT
-	TRBV11-3	TRBJ1-5	-	CASSLGGQTNQPQHF	TGTGCCAGCAGCTTGGGTGGACAGACCAATCAGCCCCAGCATTTT
-	TRBV19	TRBJ1-1	-	CASSYTGGKAEAFF	TGTGCCAGTAGCTATACAGGAGGAAAGGCTGAAGCTTTCTTT
TRBD1	TRBV4-2	TRBJ1-6	-	CASSQESGGFYNSPLHF	TGTGCCAGCAGCCAAGAGTCAGGGGGCTTCTATAATTCACCCCTCCACTTT
-	TRBV9	TRBJ2-7	-	CASSVGETQGDEQYF	TGTGCCAGCAGCGTAGGTGAGACCCAGGGCGACGAGCAGTACTTC
-	TRBV23-1	TRBJ1-1	-	CASSQDPIEAFF	TGCGCCAGCAGTCAAGACCCCATTGAAGCTTTCTTT
TRBD1	TRBV7-9	TRBJ1-4	-	CASSFGQGRLFF	TGTGCCAGCAGCTTTGGACAGGGACGGCTGTTTTTT
-	TRBV5-3	TRBJ2-6	-	CARSCLGHPHSGANVLTF	TGTGCCAGAAGCTGTTTGGGACACCCACACTCTGGGGCCAACGTCCTGACTTTC
-	TRBV6-5	TRBJ1-1	-	CASRTGPLNTEAFF	TGTGCCAGCAGAACTGGACCTTTGAACACTGAAGCTTTCTTT
-	TRBV5-1	TRBJ2-6	few	CASSSDRLSGANVLTF	TGCGCCAGCAGCTCGGACCGCCTCTCTGGGGCCAACGTCCTGACTTTC
-	TRBV27	TRBJ1-1	-	CASGWGGLGTEAFF	TGTGCCAGCGGCTGGGGGGGCCTGGGCACTGAAGCTTTCTTT
-	TRBV30	TRBJ2-7	-	CAWSNGAQGKQYF	TGTGCCTGGAGTAATGGGGCGCAGGGTAAGCAGTACTTC
TRBD1	TRBV6-5	TRBJ1-2	-	CASSYSTGANYGYTF	TGTGCCAGCAGTTACTCGACAGGGGCGAACTATGGCTACACCTTC
TRBD1	TRBV11-2	TRBJ2-7	-	CASSARQGWQYF	TGTGCCAGCAGCGCCAGACAGGGATGGCAGTACTTC
-	TRBV29-1	TRBJ1-4	-	CSVGGVRGEKLFF	TGCAGCGTGGGGGGGGTAAGGGGTGAAAAACTGTTTTTT
TRBD2	TRBV11-1	TRBJ2-7	-	CASSQRDKVYEQYF	TGTGCCAGCAGCCAGCGGGATAAGGTGTACGAGCAGTACTTC
TRBD1	TRBV7-7	TRBJ2-5	-	CASSLVDQGARQTQYF	TGTGCCAGCAGCTTAGTGGACCAGGGGGCCCGCCAGACCCAGTACTTC
-	TRBV30	TRBJ2-5	-	CAWSVRGETQYF	TGTGCCTGGAGTGTACGGGGGGAGACCCAGTACTTC
-	TRBV11-2	TRBJ1-3	-	CASSLDKMGSSGNTIYF	TGTGCCAGCAGCTTAGACAAGATGGGATCATCTGGAAACACCATATATTTT
-	TRBV19	TRBJ1-6	-	CASSQGGNSPLHF	TGTGCCAGTAGCCAGGGAGGTAATTCACCCCTCCACTTT
-	TRBV11-2	TRBJ1-2	-	CASSLGWGGPTF	TGTGCCAGCAGCTTAGGTTGGGGCGGACCCACCTTC
TRBD1	TRBV27	TRBJ1-6	-	CASRQGWNYNSPLHF	TGTGCCAGCCGACAGGGATGGAACTATAATTCACCCCTCCACTTT
-	TRBV7-9	TRBJ2-5	once	CASSFSRAQGETQYF	TGTGCCAGCAGCTTTAGCAGAGCCCAGGGGGAGACCCAGTACTTC
-	TRBV5-6	TRBJ1-2	-	CASTPGGINYGYTF	TGTGCCAGCACCCCGGGCGGAATTAACTATGGCTACACCTTC
-	TRBV9	TRBJ2-5	-	CASSPGGRQETQYF	TGTGCCAGCAGTCCCGGGGGGCGCCAAGAGACCCAGTACTTC
-	TRBV6-5	TRBJ1-2	-	CASSPRESHGYTF	TGTGCCAGCAGCCCACGGGAATCGCATGGCTACACCTTC
-	TRBV20-1	TRBJ1-1	-	CSAPRGTEAFF	TGCAGTGCTCCGAGGGGAACTGAAGCTTTCTTT
TRBD1	TRBV29-1	TRBJ1-2	-	CSVAGQGARYGYTF	TGCAGCGTGGCGGGACAGGGGGCGAGGTATGGCTACACCTTC